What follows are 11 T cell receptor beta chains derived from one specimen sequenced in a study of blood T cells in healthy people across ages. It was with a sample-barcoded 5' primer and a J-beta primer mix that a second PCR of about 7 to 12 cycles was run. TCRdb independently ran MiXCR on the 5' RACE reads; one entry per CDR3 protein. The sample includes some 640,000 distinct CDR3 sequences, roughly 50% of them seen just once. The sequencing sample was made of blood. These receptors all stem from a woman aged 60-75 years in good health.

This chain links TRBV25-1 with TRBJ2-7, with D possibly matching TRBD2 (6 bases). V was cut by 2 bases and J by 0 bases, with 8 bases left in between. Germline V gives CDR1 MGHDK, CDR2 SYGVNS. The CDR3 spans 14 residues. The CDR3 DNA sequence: TGTGCCAGCAGTGAACAGCGGGCCTCCTACGAGCAGTACTTC. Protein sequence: CASSEQRASYEQYF.

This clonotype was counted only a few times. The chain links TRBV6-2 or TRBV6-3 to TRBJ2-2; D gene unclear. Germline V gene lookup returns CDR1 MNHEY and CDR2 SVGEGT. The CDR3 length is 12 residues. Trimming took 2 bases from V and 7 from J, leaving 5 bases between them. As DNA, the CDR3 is TGTGCCAGCAGTTACCCCCACGGGGAGCTGTTTTTT. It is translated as CASSYPHGELFF.

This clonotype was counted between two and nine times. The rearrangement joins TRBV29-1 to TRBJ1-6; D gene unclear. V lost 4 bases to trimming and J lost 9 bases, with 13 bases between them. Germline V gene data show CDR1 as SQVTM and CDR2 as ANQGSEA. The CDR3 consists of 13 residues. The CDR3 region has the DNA TGCAGCGTTGCGACCGAAAAGGGTTCACCCCTCCACTTT. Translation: CSVATEKGSPLHF.

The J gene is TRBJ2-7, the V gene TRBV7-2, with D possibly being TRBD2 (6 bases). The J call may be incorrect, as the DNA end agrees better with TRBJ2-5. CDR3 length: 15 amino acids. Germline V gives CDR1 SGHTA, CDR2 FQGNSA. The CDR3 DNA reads TGTGCCAGCAGGCAGCCGGGACTCCAAAAAGAGACCCAGTACTTC. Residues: CASRQPGLQKETQYF.

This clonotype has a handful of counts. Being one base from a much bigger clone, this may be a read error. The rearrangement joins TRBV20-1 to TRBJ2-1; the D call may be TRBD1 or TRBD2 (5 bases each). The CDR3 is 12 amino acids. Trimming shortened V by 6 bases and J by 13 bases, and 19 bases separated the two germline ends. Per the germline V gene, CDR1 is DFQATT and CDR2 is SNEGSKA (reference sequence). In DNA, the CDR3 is TGCAGTGCGTCGACACTGGGGGAGACCCAGTTCTTC. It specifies CSASTLGETQFF.

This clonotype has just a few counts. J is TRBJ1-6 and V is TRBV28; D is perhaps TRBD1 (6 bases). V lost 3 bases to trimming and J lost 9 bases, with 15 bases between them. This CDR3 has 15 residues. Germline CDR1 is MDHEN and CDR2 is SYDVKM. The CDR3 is CASSFGRGGGSPLHF. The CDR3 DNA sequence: TGTGCCAGCAGTTTTGGGAGAGGGGGTGGTTCACCCCTCCACTTT.

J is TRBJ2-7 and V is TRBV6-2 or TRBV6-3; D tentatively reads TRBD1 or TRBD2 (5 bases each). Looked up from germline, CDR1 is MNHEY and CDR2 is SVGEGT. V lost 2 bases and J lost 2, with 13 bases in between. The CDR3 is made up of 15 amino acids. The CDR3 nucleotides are TGTGCCAGCAGTTACCTCCGGGGCCCCGCCTACGAGCAGTACTTC. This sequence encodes CASSYLRGPAYEQYF.

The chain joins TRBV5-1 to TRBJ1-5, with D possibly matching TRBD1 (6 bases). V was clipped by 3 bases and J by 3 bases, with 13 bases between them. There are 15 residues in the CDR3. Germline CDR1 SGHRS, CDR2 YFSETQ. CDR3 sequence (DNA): TGCGCCAGCAGCTCTACTACAGGGAACAATCAGCCCCAGCATTTT. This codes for CASSSTTGNNQPQHF.

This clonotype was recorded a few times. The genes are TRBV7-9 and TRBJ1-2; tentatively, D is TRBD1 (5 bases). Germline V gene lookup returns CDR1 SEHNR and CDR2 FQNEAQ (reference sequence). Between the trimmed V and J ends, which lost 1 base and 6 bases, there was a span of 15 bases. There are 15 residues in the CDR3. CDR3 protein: CASSLGGRWMDGYTF. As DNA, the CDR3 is TGTGCCAGCAGCTTAGGGGGGAGGTGGATGGATGGCTACACCTTC.

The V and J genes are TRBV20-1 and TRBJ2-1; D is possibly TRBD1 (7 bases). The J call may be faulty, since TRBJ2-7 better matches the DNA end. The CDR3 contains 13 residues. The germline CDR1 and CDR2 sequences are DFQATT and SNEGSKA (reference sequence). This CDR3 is CSAEGQVADEQYF. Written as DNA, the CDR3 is TGCAGTGCCGAAGGACAGGTAGCGGATGAGCAGTACTTC.

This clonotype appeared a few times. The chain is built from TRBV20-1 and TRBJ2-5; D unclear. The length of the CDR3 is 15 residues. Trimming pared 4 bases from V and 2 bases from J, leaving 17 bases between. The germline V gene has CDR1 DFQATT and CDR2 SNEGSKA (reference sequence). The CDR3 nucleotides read TGCAGTGCTACTTCCCTGGGTCAGAAGCAAGAGACCCAGTACTTC. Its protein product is CSATSLGQKQETQYF.